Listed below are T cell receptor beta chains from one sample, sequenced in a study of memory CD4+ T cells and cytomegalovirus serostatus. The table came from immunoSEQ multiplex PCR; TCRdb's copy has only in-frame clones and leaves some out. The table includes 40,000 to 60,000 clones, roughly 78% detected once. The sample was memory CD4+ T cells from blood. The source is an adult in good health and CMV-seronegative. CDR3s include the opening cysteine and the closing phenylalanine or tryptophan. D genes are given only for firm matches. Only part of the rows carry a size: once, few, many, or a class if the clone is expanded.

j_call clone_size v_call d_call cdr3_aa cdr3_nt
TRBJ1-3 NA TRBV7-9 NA CASREVLSGNTIYF TGTGCCAGCAGAGAAGTCCTCTCTGGAAACACCATATATTTT
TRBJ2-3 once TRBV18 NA CASSQQLERPLQYF TGTGCCAGCTCCCAACAACTGGAAAGGCCCCTGCAGTATTTT
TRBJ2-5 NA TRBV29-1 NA CSVESNQETQYF TGCAGCGTTGAATCCAACCAAGAGACCCAGTACTTC
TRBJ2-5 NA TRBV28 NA CASKRPKETQYF TGTGCCAGCAAAAGGCCAAAAGAGACCCAGTACTTC
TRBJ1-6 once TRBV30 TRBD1 CAWKTGGIGSYNSPLHF TGTGCCTGGAAAACAGGGGGCATCGGCTCCTATAATTCACCCCTCCACTTT
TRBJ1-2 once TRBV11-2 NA CASSTGPGAASYGYTF TGTGCCAGCAGCACGGGACCAGGCGCAGCAAGCTATGGCTACACCTTC
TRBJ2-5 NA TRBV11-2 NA CASSPLRSWETQYF TGTGCCAGCAGCCCCCTCCGCTCGTGGGAGACCCAGTACTTC
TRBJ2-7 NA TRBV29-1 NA CSVEIISGPRDEQYF TGCAGCGTTGAAATTATATCGGGACCCCGGGACGAGCAGTACTTC
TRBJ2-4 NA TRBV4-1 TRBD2 CASSLAGTTGAKNIQYF TGCGCCAGCAGCCTCGCCGGGACTACCGGGGCCAAAAACATTCAGTACTTC
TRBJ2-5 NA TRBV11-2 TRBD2 CASSSGLVAGGLKETQYF TGTGCCAGCAGCTCAGGGCTGGTAGCGGGGGGATTAAAAGAGACCCAGTACTTC
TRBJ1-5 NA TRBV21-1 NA CATLWGWGRYQPQHF TGTGCCACCCTTTGGGGGTGGGGACGATATCAGCCCCAGCATTTT
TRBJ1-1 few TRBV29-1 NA CSVAAGGMNTEAFF TGCAGCGTCGCAGCCGGCGGCATGAACACTGAAGCTTTCTTT
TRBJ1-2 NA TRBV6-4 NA CASSDLLSGYTF TGTGCCAGCAGTGACCTCCTGAGTGGCTACACCTTC
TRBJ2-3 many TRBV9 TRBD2 CASSATERGLHTDTQYF TGTGCCAGCAGCGCGACGGAGCGGGGGCTCCACACAGATACGCAGTATTTT
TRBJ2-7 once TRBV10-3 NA CAISETGSSYEQYF TGTGCCATCAGTGAGACAGGGAGCTCCTACGAGCAGTACTTC
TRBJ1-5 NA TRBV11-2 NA CASSLAAGSNQPQHF TGTGCCAGCAGCTTAGCGGCAGGGAGCAATCAGCCCCAGCATTTT
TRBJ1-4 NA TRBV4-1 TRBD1 CASSQDGTVNEKLFF TGCGCCAGCAGCCAAGATGGGACAGTGAATGAAAAACTGTTTTTT
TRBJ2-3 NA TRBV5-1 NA CASSLGGQSSTDTQYF TGCGCCAGCAGCTTGGGTGGACAGTCATCGACAGATACGCAGTATTTT
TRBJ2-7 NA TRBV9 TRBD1 CASSRRQGYSYEQYF TGTGCCAGCAGCCGAAGACAGGGCTACTCCTACGAGCAGTACTTC
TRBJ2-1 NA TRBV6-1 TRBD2 CASTSGGSYNEQFF TGTGCCAGTACTAGCGGGGGTAGTTACAATGAGCAGTTCTTC
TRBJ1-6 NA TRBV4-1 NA CASSQAALNSPLHF TGCGCCAGCAGCCAAGCGGCCTTAAATTCACCCCTCCACTTT
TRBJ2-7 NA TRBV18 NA CASSPELASEQYF TGTGCCAGCTCACCGGAACTAGCATCCGAGCAGTACTTC
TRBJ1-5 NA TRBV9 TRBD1 CASSVETQGANGQPQHF TGTGCCAGCAGCGTAGAAACCCAGGGGGCGAATGGTCAGCCCCAGCATTTT
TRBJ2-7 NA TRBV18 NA CASSPTDRREYEQYF TGTGCCAGCTCACCAACGGACAGAAGGGAGTACGAGCAGTACTTC
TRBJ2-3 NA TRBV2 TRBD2 CASGSRGLAGEGTQYF TGTGCCAGCGGAAGTCGTGGACTAGCGGGAGAGGGTACGCAGTATTTT